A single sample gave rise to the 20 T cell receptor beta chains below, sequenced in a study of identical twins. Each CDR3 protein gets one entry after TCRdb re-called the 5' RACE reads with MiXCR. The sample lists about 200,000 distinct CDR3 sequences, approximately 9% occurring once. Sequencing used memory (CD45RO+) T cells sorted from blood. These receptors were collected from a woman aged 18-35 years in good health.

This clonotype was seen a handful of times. CDR3: CASKVGLAGTLGEQFF. The CDR3 region has the DNA TGTGCCAGTAAAGTGGGGCTAGCGGGAACCCTTGGGGAGCAGTTCTTC. This chain connects TRBV19 to TRBJ2-1; 9 bases line up with TRBD2. Germline CDR1 and CDR2: LNHDA and SQIVND (reference sequence). With V trimmed by 7 bases and J by 10 bases, 17 bases remained unmatched. The CDR3 spans 16 residues.

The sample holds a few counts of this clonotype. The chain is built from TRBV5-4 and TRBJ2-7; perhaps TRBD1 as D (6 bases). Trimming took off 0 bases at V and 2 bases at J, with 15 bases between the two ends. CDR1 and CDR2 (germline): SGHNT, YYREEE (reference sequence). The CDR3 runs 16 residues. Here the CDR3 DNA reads TGTGCCAGCAGCTTGGGGGGGACAAGGGGGACCTACGAGCAGTACTTC. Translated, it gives CASSLGGTRGTYEQYF.

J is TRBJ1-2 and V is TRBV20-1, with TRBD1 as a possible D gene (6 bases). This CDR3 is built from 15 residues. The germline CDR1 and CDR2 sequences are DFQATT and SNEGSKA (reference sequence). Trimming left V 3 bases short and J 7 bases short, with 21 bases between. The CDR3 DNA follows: TGCAGTGCTAGCCCCGGGGTCAGGGGTATTGGTGGCTACACCTTC. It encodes CSASPGVRGIGGYTF.

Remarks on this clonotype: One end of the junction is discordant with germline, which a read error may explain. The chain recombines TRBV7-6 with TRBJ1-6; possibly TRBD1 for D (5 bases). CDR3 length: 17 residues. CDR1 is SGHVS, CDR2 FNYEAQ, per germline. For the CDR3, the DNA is TGTGCCAGCAGCTTAGAGCGTCAGGGATTGTATAAGTCACCCCTCCACTTT. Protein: CASSLERQGLYKSPLHF. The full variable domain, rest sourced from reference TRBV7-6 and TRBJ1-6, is GAGVSQSPRYKVTKRGQDVALRCDPISGHVSLYWYRQALGQGPEFLTYFNYEAQQDKSGLPNDRFSAERPEGSISTLTIQRTEQRDSAMYRCASSLERQGLYKSPLHFGNGTRLTVT.

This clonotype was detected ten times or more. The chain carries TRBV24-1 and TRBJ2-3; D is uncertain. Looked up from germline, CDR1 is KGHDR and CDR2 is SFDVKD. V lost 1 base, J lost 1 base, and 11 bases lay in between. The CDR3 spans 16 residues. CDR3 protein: CATSDFGRDGTDTQYF. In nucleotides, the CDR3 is TGTGCCACCAGTGATTTCGGAAGGGATGGCACAGATACGCAGTATTTT.

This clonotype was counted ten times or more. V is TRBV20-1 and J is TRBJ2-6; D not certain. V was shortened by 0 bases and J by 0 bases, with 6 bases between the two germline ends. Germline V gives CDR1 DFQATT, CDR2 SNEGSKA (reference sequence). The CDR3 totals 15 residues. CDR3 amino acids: CSARDLNSGANVLTF. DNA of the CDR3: TGCAGTGCTAGAGACCTCAACTCTGGGGCCAACGTCCTGACTTTC.

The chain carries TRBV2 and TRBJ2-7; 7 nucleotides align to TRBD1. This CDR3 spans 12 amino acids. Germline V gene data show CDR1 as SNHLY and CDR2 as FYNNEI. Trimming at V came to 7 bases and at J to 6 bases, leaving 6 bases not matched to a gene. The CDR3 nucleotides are TGTGCCAGCAAAGGGGACAGCTTCGAGCAGTACTTC. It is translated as CASKGDSFEQYF. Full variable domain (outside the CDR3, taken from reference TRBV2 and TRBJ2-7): EPEVTQTPSHQVTQMGQEVILRCVPISNHLYFYWYRQILGQKVEFLVSFYNNEISEKSEIFDDQFSVERPDGSNFTLKIRSTKLEDSAMYFCASKGDSFEQYFGPGTRLTVT.

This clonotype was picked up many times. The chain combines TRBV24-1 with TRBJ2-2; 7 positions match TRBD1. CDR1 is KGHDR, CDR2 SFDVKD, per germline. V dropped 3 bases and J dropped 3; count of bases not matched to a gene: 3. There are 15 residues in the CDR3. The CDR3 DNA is TGTGCCACCAGTGATGGAGGACAGGACACCGGGGAGCTGTTTTTT. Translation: CATSDGGQDTGELFF.

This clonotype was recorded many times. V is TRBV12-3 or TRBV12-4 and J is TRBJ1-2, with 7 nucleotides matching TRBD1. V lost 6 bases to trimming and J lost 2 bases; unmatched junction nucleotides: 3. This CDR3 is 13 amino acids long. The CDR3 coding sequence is TGTGCCAGCAGCTCGGGACAGAACTATGGCTACACCTTC. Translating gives CASSSGQNYGYTF.

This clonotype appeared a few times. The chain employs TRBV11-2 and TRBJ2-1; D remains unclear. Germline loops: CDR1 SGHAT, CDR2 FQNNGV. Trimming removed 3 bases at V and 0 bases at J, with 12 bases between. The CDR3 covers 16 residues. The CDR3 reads CASSFRVARSYNEQFF. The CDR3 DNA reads TGTGCCAGCAGCTTTCGGGTCGCTCGCTCCTACAATGAGCAGTTCTTC.

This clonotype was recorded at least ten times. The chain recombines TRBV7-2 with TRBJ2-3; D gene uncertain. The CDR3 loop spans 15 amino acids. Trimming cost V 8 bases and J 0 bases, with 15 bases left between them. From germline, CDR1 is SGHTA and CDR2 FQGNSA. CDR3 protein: CASGGRLTSTDTQYF. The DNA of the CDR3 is TGTGCCAGCGGCGGACGCCTTACTAGCACAGATACGCAGTATTTT.

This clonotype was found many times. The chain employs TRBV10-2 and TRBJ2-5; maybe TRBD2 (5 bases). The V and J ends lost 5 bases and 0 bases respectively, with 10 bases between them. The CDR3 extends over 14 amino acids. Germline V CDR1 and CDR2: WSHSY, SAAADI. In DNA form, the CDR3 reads TGCGCCAGCAGTTGGGAGCGGAACCAAGAGACCCAGTACTTC. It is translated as CASSWERNQETQYF.

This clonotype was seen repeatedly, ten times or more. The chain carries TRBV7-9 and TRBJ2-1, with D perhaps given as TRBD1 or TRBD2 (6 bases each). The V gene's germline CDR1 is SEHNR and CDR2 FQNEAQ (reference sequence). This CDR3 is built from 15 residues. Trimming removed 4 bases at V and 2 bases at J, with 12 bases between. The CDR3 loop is CASSSHGGPYNEQFF. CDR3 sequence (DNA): TGTGCCAGCAGCTCTCACGGGGGCCCCTACAATGAGCAGTTCTTC.

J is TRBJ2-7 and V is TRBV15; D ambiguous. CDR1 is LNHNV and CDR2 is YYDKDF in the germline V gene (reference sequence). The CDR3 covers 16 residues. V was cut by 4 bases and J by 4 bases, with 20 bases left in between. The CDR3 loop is CATSTTLPLIGYEQYF. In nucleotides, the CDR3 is TGTGCCACCAGCACAACTCTCCCACTAATTGGGTACGAGCAGTACTTC.

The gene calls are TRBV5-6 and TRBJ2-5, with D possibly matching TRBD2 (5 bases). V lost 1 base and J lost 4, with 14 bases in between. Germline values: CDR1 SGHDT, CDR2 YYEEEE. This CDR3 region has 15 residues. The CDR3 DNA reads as TGTGCCAGCAGCTTGCGGACTTACCATAGAGAGACCCAGTACTTC. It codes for CASSLRTYHRETQYF. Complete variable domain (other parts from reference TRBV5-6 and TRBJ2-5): DAGVTQSPTHLIKTRGQQVTLRCSPKSGHDTVSWYQQALGQGPQFIFQYYEEEERQRGNFPDRFSGHQFPNYSSELNVNALLLGDSALYLCASSLRTYHRETQYFGPGTRLLVL.

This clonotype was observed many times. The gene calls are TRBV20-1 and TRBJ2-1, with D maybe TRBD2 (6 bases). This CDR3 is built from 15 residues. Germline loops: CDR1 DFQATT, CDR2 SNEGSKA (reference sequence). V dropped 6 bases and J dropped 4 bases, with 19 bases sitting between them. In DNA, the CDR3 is TGCAGTGCGCCTGCCCTAGCGAGTACTTACAATGAGCAGTTCTTC. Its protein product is CSAPALASTYNEQFF.

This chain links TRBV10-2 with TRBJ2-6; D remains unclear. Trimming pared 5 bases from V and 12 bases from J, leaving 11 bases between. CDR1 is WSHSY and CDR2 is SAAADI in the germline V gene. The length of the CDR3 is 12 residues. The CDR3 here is CASSPEGPVLTF. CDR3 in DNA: TGCGCCAGCAGTCCAGAAGGGCCCGTCCTGACTTTC.

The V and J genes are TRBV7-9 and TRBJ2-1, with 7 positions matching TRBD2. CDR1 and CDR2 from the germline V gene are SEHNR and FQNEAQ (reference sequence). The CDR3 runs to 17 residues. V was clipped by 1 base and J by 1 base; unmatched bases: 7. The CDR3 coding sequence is TGTGCCAGCAGCTTAGAAACTAGCGCCGGATCCTACAATGAGCAGTTCTTC. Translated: CASSLETSAGSYNEQFF.

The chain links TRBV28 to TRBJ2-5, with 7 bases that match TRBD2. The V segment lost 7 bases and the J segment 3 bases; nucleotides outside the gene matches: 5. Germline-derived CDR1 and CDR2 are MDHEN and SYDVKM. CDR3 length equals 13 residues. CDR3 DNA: TGTGCCAGCATTCCAGCGGGGAAAGAGACCCAGTACTTC. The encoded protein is CASIPAGKETQYF.

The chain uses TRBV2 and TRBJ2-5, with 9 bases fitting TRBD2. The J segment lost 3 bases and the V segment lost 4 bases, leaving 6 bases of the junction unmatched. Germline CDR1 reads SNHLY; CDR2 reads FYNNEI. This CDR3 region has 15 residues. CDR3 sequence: CASSGGAGGKETQYF. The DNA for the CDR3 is TGTGCCAGCAGTGGAGGAGCGGGGGGTAAAGAGACCCAGTACTTC.